These 32 T cell receptor beta chains share one sample of origin, sequenced in a study of blood T cell repertoires in COVID-19. The protocol was immunoSEQ multiplex PCR, while the TCRdb copy is restricted to in-frame clones and leaves out a portion. The sample lists 370,000 or so clones; around 87% were seen once. Sequencing input: PBMCs or T cells enriched from blood (not recorded which). The receptors derive from a man aged 25-40 years who had recovered from COVID-19.

The genes are TRBV9 and TRBJ2-1, with TRBD1 identical over 8 bases. Germline V gene sequence: CDR1 SGDLS, CDR2 YYNGEE. The CDR3 has 15 amino acids. The J segment lost 3 bases and the V segment lost 2 bases, leaving 4 bases of the junction unmatched. The CDR3 reads CASSVDRGDYNEQFF. The CDR3 coding sequence is TGTGCCAGCAGCGTCGACAGGGGTGACTACAATGAGCAGTTCTTC.

The sample holds a few counts of this clone. The chain employs TRBV10-3 and TRBJ1-1; D is uncertain. Deletions cut 5 bases from V and 6 bases from J, with 16 bases between. Germline V lookup: CDR1 ENHRY, CDR2 SYGVKD. The CDR3 contains 14 residues. The CDR3: CAISSRAGSAEAFF. The CDR3 region has the DNA TGTGCCATCAGTTCTAGGGCGGGTTCCGCTGAAGCTTTCTTT.

This clone has a single count. V is TRBV7-9 and J is TRBJ1-1; weak D call: TRBD1 (6 bases). Deletions cut 1 base from V and 0 bases from J, with 9 bases between. CDR3 length: 15 residues. Germline lookup yields CDR1 SEHNR and CDR2 FQNEAQ (reference sequence). The CDR3 here is CASSLGQVLNTEAFF. The CDR3 nucleotides are TGTGCCAGCAGCTTAGGACAGGTATTGAACACTGAAGCTTTCTTT.

J is TRBJ2-1 and V is TRBV27; tentative D call: TRBD2 (6 bases). The CDR3 contains 15 residues. CDR1 MNHEY and CDR2 SMNVEV come from the germline V gene (reference sequence). V was cut by 3 bases and J by 0 bases, with 9 bases left in between. The chain's CDR3 is CASSFLGGSYNEQFF. The CDR3 nucleotides read TGTGCCAGCAGTTTCCTGGGGGGCTCCTACAATGAGCAGTTCTTC.

This chain links TRBV4-3 with TRBJ1-1; TRBD1 agrees at 8 bases. V lost 3 bases, J lost 4 bases, and 4 bases stayed unmatched. CDR1 is LGHNA and CDR2 is YSLEER in the germline V gene. There are 14 residues in the CDR3. For the CDR3, the DNA is TGCGCCAGCAGCCAGGGACAGGCTCGCACTGAAGCTTTCTTT. It translates to CASSQGQARTEAFF.

This chain uses TRBV10-3 with TRBJ1-2; 9 bases align to TRBD1. Per germline, CDR1 ENHRY and CDR2 SYGVKD. This CDR3 is built from 16 residues. The V segment lost 6 bases and the J segment 4 bases; nucleotides outside the gene matches: 12. CDR3 residues: CAIRTIGQGTAYGYTF. CDR3 bases: TGTGCCATCAGGACGATAGGACAGGGGACTGCCTATGGCTACACCTTC.

The chain has TRBV19 and TRBJ1-2; possible D gene TRBD1, 5 bases. V lost 6 bases, J lost 4 bases, and 15 bases lay in between. This CDR3 comprises 14 residues. Germline CDR1 LNHDA, CDR2 SQIVND (reference sequence). In DNA form, the CDR3 reads TGTGCCAGTAGGGAGGGCAGGGCCTTCTATGGCTACACCTTC. Protein product: CASREGRAFYGYTF. The whole variable domain, filled in from reference TRBV19 and TRBJ1-2, reads DGGITQSPKYLFRKEGQNVTLSCEQNLNHDAMYWYRQDPGQGLRLIYYSQIVNDFQKGDIAEGYSVSREKKESFPLTVTSAQKNPTAFYLCASREGRAFYGYTFGSGTRLTVV.

The chain recombines TRBV7-9 with TRBJ2-4; 8 bases are a match to TRBD1. From germline, CDR1 is SEHNR and CDR2 FQNEAQ (reference sequence). The length of the CDR3 is 16 residues. V was clipped by 0 bases and J by 2 bases; unmatched bases: 3. The CDR3 is CASSLAWDRTKNIQYF. DNA for the CDR3: TGTGCCAGCAGCTTAGCATGGGACAGGACCAAAAACATTCAGTACTTC.

The chain joins TRBV7-2 to TRBJ2-1; 9 bases match TRBD1. This CDR3 is built from 17 residues. V lost 2 bases, J lost 3 bases, and 8 bases stayed unmatched. CDR1 and CDR2 from the germline V gene are SGHTA and FQGNSA. This chain's CDR3 is CASSLSHGGQGYNEQFF. CDR3 in DNA: TGTGCCAGCAGCTTATCCCATGGGGGACAGGGCTACAATGAGCAGTTCTTC.

The chain couples TRBV7-2 to TRBJ2-7; TRBD2 aligns across 11 bases. The CDR3 runs 15 residues. V trimming: 4 bases; J trimming: 4 bases; junction bases outside the gene matches: 6. CDR1 and CDR2 (germline): SGHTA, FQGNSA. DNA for the CDR3: TGTGCCAGCAGCTCGCCCACTAGCGGGGGTTACGAGCAGTACTTC. Protein product: CASSSPTSGGYEQYF.

V and J are TRBV6-2 or TRBV6-3 and TRBJ2-1; D gene uncertain. Germline values: CDR1 MNHEY, CDR2 SVGEGT. This CDR3 has 12 residues. The V end was cut by 6 bases, the J end by 6 bases, with 9 bases between. This CDR3 reads CASSPFRNEQFF. The CDR3 region has the DNA TGTGCCAGCAGCCCGTTCCGCAATGAGCAGTTCTTC.

The chain joins TRBV9 to TRBJ1-3, with 7 positions matching TRBD1. Germline trimming cut 4 bases from V and 3 bases from J; bases unmatched to any gene: 4. The CDR3 consists of 14 residues. Looked up from germline, CDR1 is SGDLS and CDR2 is YYNGEE. CDR3 DNA: TGTGCCAGCAGCAAGGGGGCTGGTGGAAACACCATATATTTT. Protein: CASSKGAGGNTIYF.

The V gene is TRBV5-4, the J gene TRBJ1-4, with TRBD1 matching 8 bases. This CDR3 region has 17 residues. Per the germline V gene, CDR1 is SGHNT and CDR2 is YYREEE (reference sequence). Unmatched junction bases numbered 9, after V lost 0 bases and J lost 5 bases. The CDR3 here is CASSLGGTGLMNEKLFF. CDR3 DNA: TGTGCCAGCAGCTTGGGGGGGACAGGACTTATGAATGAAAAACTGTTTTTT.

The chain couples TRBV7-9 to TRBJ1-1, with TRBD1 as a possible D gene (5 bases). The CDR3 extends over 15 amino acids. Germline V gene sequence: CDR1 SEHNR, CDR2 FQNEAQ (reference sequence). Trimming removed 1 base from V and 3 bases from J, with 12 bases in between. CDR3 coding DNA: TGTGCCAGCAGCTTAGAGCGGTGGGGGGACACTGAAGCTTTCTTT. Translation: CASSLERWGDTEAFF.

The CDR3 DNA reads as TGTGCCAGCAGCTTATTACAGGGACGTGGCTACACCTTC. Protein: CASSLLQGRGYTF. This chain connects TRBV7-2 to TRBJ1-2, with a weak D call TRBD1 (6 bases). Germline assignment: CDR1 SGHTA and CDR2 FQGNSA. The V gene lost 2 bases and the J gene lost 7 bases, with 11 bases spanning the gap. This CDR3 is 13 amino acids long.

The J gene is TRBJ2-1, the V gene TRBV11-3; possible D gene TRBD2, 5 bases. V lost 0 bases and J 8 bases, leaving 14 bases between the germline ends. The CDR3 spans 15 residues. CDR1 is SGHNT, CDR2 YENEEA, per germline. The CDR3 DNA is TGTGCCAGCAGCTTAGACCCACGAGGGATTTATGAGCAGTTCTTC. As protein: CASSLDPRGIYEQFF.

J is TRBJ1-1 and V is TRBV19; the D gene is possibly TRBD1 (6 bases). The ends were cut back, 7 bases at V and 3 bases at J, with 15 bases in the middle. The CDR3 is 14 residues long. Germline CDR1 is LNHDA and CDR2 is SQIVND (reference sequence). The CDR3 bases are TGTGCCAGTATGGGGGGGCCAGCGGACACTGAAGCTTTCTTT. It is translated as CASMGGPADTEAFF.

The J gene is TRBJ1-5, the V gene TRBV3-1 (or the pseudogene TRBV3-2); 8 positions agree with TRBD1. Trimming removed 8 bases from V and 1 base from J; junction bases left unmatched: 4. Germline V gene sequence: CDR1 LGHDT, CDR2 YNNKEL (reference sequence). The CDR3 loop spans 14 amino acids. The CDR3 here is CASQPGGSNQPQHF. DNA of the CDR3: TGTGCCAGCCAGCCAGGGGGCAGCAATCAGCCCCAGCATTTT.

The chain links TRBV30 to TRBJ1-5; 8 nucleotides line up with TRBD1. Germline lookup yields CDR1 GTSNPN and CDR2 SVGIG (reference sequence). The V and J ends lost 6 bases and 5 bases, in that order; junction bases with no gene match: 15. The CDR3 is 16 amino acids. The CDR3 reads CACSTPGQGLHQPQHF. The CDR3 region has the DNA TGTGCCTGTTCCACTCCTGGACAGGGCTTGCATCAGCCCCAGCATTTT. The whole variable domain, remainder taken from reference TRBV30 and TRBJ1-5, is SQTIHQWPATLVQPVGSPLSLECTVEGTSNPNLYWYRQAAGRGLQLLFYSVGIGQISSEVPQNLSASRPQDRQFILSSKKLLLSDSGFYLCACSTPGQGLHQPQHFGDGTRLSIL.

V and J are TRBV9 and TRBJ2-1; 9 bases fit TRBD2. This CDR3 is built from 16 residues. Germline-derived CDR1 and CDR2 are SGDLS and YYNGEE. With V trimmed by 0 bases and J by 5 bases, 6 bases remained unmatched. CDR3: CASSVAGRGGNNEQFF. The DNA of the CDR3 is TGTGCCAGCAGCGTAGCCGGGCGGGGGGGCAACAATGAGCAGTTCTTC.

This chain links TRBV3-1 (or the pseudogene TRBV3-2) with TRBJ2-2, with D possibly matching TRBD2 (6 bases). V lost 4 bases and J lost 1, with 13 bases in between. The CDR3 totals 16 residues. Germline assignment: CDR1 LGHDT and CDR2 YNNKEL (reference sequence). The CDR3, as DNA: TGTGCCAGCAGCCGCGGGGTCGACGGGAACACCGGGGAGCTGTTTTTT. It translates to CASSRGVDGNTGELFF.

The V gene is TRBV6-2 or TRBV6-3, the J gene TRBJ2-1; D is undetermined. V gave up 6 bases and J gave up 3 bases, with 18 bases separating them. This CDR3 is 16 amino acids long. The germline V gene has CDR1 MNHEY and CDR2 SVGEGT. The CDR3 nucleotides read TGTGCCAGCAGCAAAACGGTCACAGTCTTCTACAATGAGCAGTTCTTC. Translation gives CASSKTVTVFYNEQFF.

The chain recombines TRBV14 with TRBJ2-2, with 7 positions matching TRBD1. V gave up 2 bases and J gave up 3 bases; unmatched junction bases: 12. The V gene's germline CDR1 is SGHDN and CDR2 FVKESK. The CDR3 is made up of 18 amino acids. The CDR3 sequence: CASSQIHRGVWDTGELFF. CDR3 in DNA: TGTGCCAGCAGCCAAATTCACAGGGGAGTCTGGGACACCGGGGAGCTGTTTTTT. The whole variable domain, remainder taken from reference TRBV14 and TRBJ2-2, is EAGVTQFPSHSVIEKGQTVTLRCDPISGHDNLYWYRRVMGKEIKFLLHFVKESKQDESGMPNNRFLAERTGGTYSTLKVQPAELEDSGVYFCASSQIHRGVWDTGELFFGEGSRLTVL.

CDR3 sequence reads: CASSPFGQAIVSDYGYTF. Written as DNA, the CDR3 is TGTGCCAGCTCACCATTCGGACAGGCCATAGTTTCCGATTATGGCTACACCTTC. The rearrangement uses TRBV18 and TRBJ1-2, with 7 positions matching TRBD1. Germline CDR1 KGHSH, CDR2 LQKENI. This CDR3 comprises 18 residues. The trim removed 2 bases at V and 5 bases at J, leaving 17 bases unmatched.

The J gene is TRBJ1-4, the V gene TRBV5-4, with TRBD1 identical over 8 bases. V lost 5 bases and J lost 5; bases outside the gene matches: 11. From germline, CDR1 is SGHNT and CDR2 YYREEE (reference sequence). CDR3 length: 16 amino acids. The CDR3 loop reads CASSTENYRGNEKLFF. DNA of the CDR3: TGTGCCAGCAGTACAGAAAATTACAGGGGGAATGAAAAACTGTTTTTT.

This clone was recorded once. The J gene is TRBJ1-1, the V gene TRBV19, with a possible D match to TRBD1 (5 bases). V gave up 6 bases and J gave up 11 bases, with 25 bases separating them. This CDR3 has 15 amino acids. In germline, CDR1 is LNHDA, CDR2 SQIVND (reference sequence). The CDR3 region has the DNA TGTGCCAGTAGCCCGGCCTGGGGGGGAAAACGGAGGGCTTTCTTT. Translating gives CASSPAWGGKRRAFF. Drawing the rest from reference TRBV19 and TRBJ1-1, the complete variable domain is DGGITQSPKYLFRKEGQNVTLSCEQNLNHDAMYWYRQDPGQGLRLIYYSQIVNDFQKGDIAEGYSVSREKKESFPLTVTSAQKNPTAFYLCASSPAWGGKRRAFFGQGTRLTVV.

This clone showed up just once. V is TRBV6-5 and J is TRBJ2-7; 8 bases fit TRBD2. V lost 6 bases, J lost 7 bases, and 8 bases stayed unmatched. The CDR3 is made up of 13 amino acids. CDR1 is MNHEY and CDR2 is SVGAGI in the germline V gene. In nucleotides, the CDR3 is TGTGCCAGCAGCCACGGGGGGGCTCGGGAGCAGTACTTC. It yields the protein CASSHGGAREQYF.

This chain joins TRBV30 and TRBJ1-2, with 10 bases matching TRBD1. This CDR3 has 15 amino acids. Trimming took 0 bases from V and 8 from J; bases not matched to a gene: 9. From germline, CDR1 is GTSNPN and CDR2 SVGIG (reference sequence). The CDR3 region has the DNA TGTGCCTGGAGTGTACGGGCCAGGGACAGGGGCGGCTACACCTTC. Translation gives CAWSVRARDRGGYTF.

This sequence joins TRBV29-1 and TRBJ2-1; maybe TRBD1 (7 bases). There are 15 residues in the CDR3. Germline-derived CDR1 and CDR2 are SQVTM and ANQGSEA. V dropped 5 bases and J dropped 0 bases, with 14 bases sitting between them. The DNA for the CDR3 is TGCAGCGTTAACCAGGGGGGCAGCTCCTACAATGAGCAGTTCTTC. This encodes CSVNQGGSSYNEQFF.

The rearrangement uses TRBV27 and TRBJ1-1, with 9 bases matching TRBD1. The ends lost 2 bases at V and 1 base at J; junction bases unmatched: 2. The CDR3 loop spans 15 amino acids. The germline V gene has CDR1 MNHEY and CDR2 SMNVEV (reference sequence). The CDR3 DNA reads as TGTGCCAGCAGTTTAACGGGACAGGGGAACACTGAAGCTTTCTTT. This translates into CASSLTGQGNTEAFF.

This chain uses TRBV6-5 with TRBJ1-2; the D gene is possibly TRBD1 (5 bases). CDR3 length: 13 amino acids. Germline CDR1 MNHEY, CDR2 SVGAGI. Between the trimmed V and J ends, which lost 5 bases and 2 bases, there was a span of 9 bases. The CDR3 reads CASSRGLNYGYTF. The DNA of the CDR3 is TGTGCCAGCAGTAGGGGACTCAACTATGGCTACACCTTC.

V is TRBV19 and J is TRBJ1-2, with a weak D call TRBD1 (6 bases). CDR3 length: 12 residues. Germline-derived CDR1 and CDR2 are LNHDA and SQIVND (reference sequence). The V and J ends lost 4 bases and 4 bases respectively, with 7 bases between them. Here the CDR3 DNA reads TGTGCCAGTAGTACACAGGGCTATGGCTACACCTTC. Encoded protein: CASSTQGYGYTF.